These T cell receptor beta chains were read from a single sample in a study of T-cell memory formation after mild COVID-19. Using its own MiXCR run on the 5' RACE reads, TCRdb lists one record per CDR3 protein. The repertoire includes around 150,000 distinct CDR3 sequences, roughly 14% of them detected once, and 13% to 15% sits in the top ten. The source material was PBMCs or a T cell subset sorted from them (not recorded which). The receptors come from an adult woman who had mild COVID-19 (a few samples of this study predate the infection). Cell type and time point are not known. The CDR3 runs from the conserved cysteine through the conserved F or W. Each record gives: D gene, J gene, V gene, clone size, CDR3 protein, CDR3 DNA. D genes are given only for firm matches. Some rows have no size entry. The others give once, few or many, or a class for an expanded clone.

d_call: -
j_call: TRBJ1-5
v_call: TRBV7-9
clone_size: -
cdr3_aa: CASSLSGEPQHF
cdr3_nt: TGTGCCAGCAGCTTAAGCGGGGAACCCCAGCATTTT

d_call: -
j_call: TRBJ2-1
v_call: TRBV3-1
clone_size: -
cdr3_aa: CASSQAGNEQFF
cdr3_nt: TGTGCCAGCAGCCAAGCAGGCAATGAGCAGTTCTTC

d_call: -
j_call: TRBJ2-3
v_call: TRBV24-1
clone_size: -
cdr3_aa: CATLTGVQDTQYF
cdr3_nt: TGTGCCACCCTTACGGGAGTCCAAGATACGCAGTATTTT

d_call: -
j_call: TRBJ1-1
v_call: TRBV10-3
clone_size: -
cdr3_aa: CAISESSLGSEAFF
cdr3_nt: TGTGCCATCAGTGAGTCGAGCCTGGGATCGGAAGCTTTCTTT

d_call: TRBD1
j_call: TRBJ1-1
v_call: TRBV24-1
clone_size: -
cdr3_aa: CATQDRGFTEAFF
cdr3_nt: TGTGCCACCCAGGACAGGGGGTTCACTGAAGCTTTCTTT

d_call: -
j_call: TRBJ1-6
v_call: TRBV30
clone_size: -
cdr3_aa: CAWNQGILYNSPLHF
cdr3_nt: TGTGCCTGGAACCAGGGGATTCTCTATAATTCACCCCTCCACTTT

d_call: TRBD1
j_call: TRBJ1-2
v_call: TRBV12-3/TRBV12-4
clone_size: few
cdr3_aa: CASSDRGYYGYTF
cdr3_nt: TGTGCCAGCAGCGACAGGGGGTACTATGGCTACACCTTC

d_call: TRBD2
j_call: TRBJ2-1
v_call: TRBV2
clone_size: -
cdr3_aa: CASRQGLVARSEQFF
cdr3_nt: TGTGCCAGCAGACAGGGACTAGTCGCAAGGAGTGAGCAGTTCTTC

d_call: -
j_call: TRBJ2-3
v_call: TRBV5-1
clone_size: -
cdr3_aa: CASSAGPGADTQYF
cdr3_nt: TGCGCCAGCAGCGCCGGGCCCGGGGCAGATACGCAGTATTTT

d_call: -
j_call: TRBJ2-1
v_call: TRBV20-1
clone_size: few
cdr3_aa: CSARKGVGDNEQFF
cdr3_nt: TGCAGTGCTAGGAAAGGGGTGGGGGACAATGAGCAGTTCTTC

d_call: TRBD2
j_call: TRBJ2-7
v_call: TRBV27
clone_size: few
cdr3_aa: CASSRLAGGTEQYF
cdr3_nt: TGTGCCAGCAGTCGACTAGCGGGGGGGACCGAGCAGTACTTC

d_call: -
j_call: TRBJ2-6
v_call: TRBV28
clone_size: few
cdr3_aa: CASSPRGGANVLTF
cdr3_nt: TGTGCCAGCAGTCCCCGCGGAGGGGCCAACGTCCTGACTTTC

d_call: -
j_call: TRBJ1-1
v_call: TRBV5-5
clone_size: few
cdr3_aa: CATQPGSNTEAFF
cdr3_nt: TGTGCCACCCAGCCCGGATCGAACACTGAAGCTTTCTTT

d_call: -
j_call: TRBJ1-1
v_call: TRBV5-1
clone_size: -
cdr3_aa: CASSLFGNTEAFF
cdr3_nt: TGCGCCAGCAGCTTGTTTGGGAACACTGAAGCTTTCTTT

d_call: -
j_call: TRBJ2-1
v_call: TRBV30
clone_size: -
cdr3_aa: CAWYRGNEQFF
cdr3_nt: TGTGCCTGGTATCGGGGGAATGAGCAGTTCTTC

d_call: -
j_call: TRBJ1-1
v_call: TRBV4-1
clone_size: -
cdr3_aa: CASSQGPGLNTEAFF
cdr3_nt: TGCGCCAGCAGCCAAGGTCCAGGCCTGAACACTGAAGCTTTCTTT

d_call: TRBD2
j_call: TRBJ2-3
v_call: TRBV7-9
clone_size: few
cdr3_aa: CASSLAELAGGLSPTDTQYF
cdr3_nt: TGTGCCAGCAGCTTAGCGGAACTAGCGGGGGGCCTTTCTCCCACAGATACGCAGTATTTT

d_call: TRBD1
j_call: TRBJ2-5
v_call: TRBV5-1
clone_size: -
cdr3_aa: CASSTGQAGETQYF
cdr3_nt: TGCGCCAGCAGCACGGGACAGGCGGGGGAGACCCAGTACTTC

d_call: -
j_call: TRBJ1-1
v_call: TRBV11-3
clone_size: -
cdr3_aa: CASSPPGWMNTEAFF
cdr3_nt: TGTGCCAGCAGCCCCCCCGGCTGGATGAACACTGAAGCTTTCTTT

d_call: -
j_call: TRBJ1-2
v_call: TRBV12-3/TRBV12-4
clone_size: -
cdr3_aa: CASSHARGVYGYTF
cdr3_nt: TGTGCCAGCAGTCACGCTCGGGGGGTGTATGGCTACACCTTC

d_call: -
j_call: TRBJ2-6
v_call: TRBV7-9
clone_size: -
cdr3_aa: CASSPGPRGANVLTF
cdr3_nt: TGTGCCAGCAGCCCGGGACCCCGTGGGGCCAACGTCCTGACTTTC

d_call: -
j_call: TRBJ2-5
v_call: TRBV30
clone_size: -
cdr3_aa: CAWRIRPRGQRF
cdr3_nt: TGTGCCTGGAGAATAAGGCCCCGAGGCCAACGCTTC

d_call: -
j_call: TRBJ2-7
v_call: TRBV5-1
clone_size: few
cdr3_aa: CASSPGTADTYEQYF
cdr3_nt: TGCGCCAGCAGCCCAGGGACGGCGGATACCTACGAGCAGTACTTC

d_call: -
j_call: TRBJ1-1
v_call: TRBV20-1
clone_size: few
cdr3_aa: CSATPAVASTEAFF
cdr3_nt: TGCAGTGCTACCCCCGCGGTGGCTAGCACTGAAGCTTTCTTT

d_call: TRBD2
j_call: TRBJ2-3
v_call: TRBV4-1
clone_size: many
cdr3_aa: CASSQPGLAAGGTDTQYF
cdr3_nt: TGCGCCAGCAGCCAACCGGGACTAGCGGCGGGAGGCACAGATACGCAGTATTTT

d_call: -
j_call: TRBJ2-7
v_call: TRBV20-1
clone_size: -
cdr3_aa: CTPGIGDRSYEQYF
cdr3_nt: TGCACTCCCGGAATAGGGGATCGCTCCTACGAGCAGTACTTC

d_call: -
j_call: TRBJ1-4
v_call: TRBV5-1
clone_size: -
cdr3_aa: CASSPPEGELSEKLFF
cdr3_nt: TGCGCCAGCAGCCCCCCCGAAGGGGAGCTTAGTGAAAAACTGTTTTTT

d_call: -
j_call: TRBJ2-3
v_call: TRBV7-2
clone_size: few
cdr3_aa: CASSYVTGNTDTQYF
cdr3_nt: TGTGCCAGCAGCTACGTCACTGGAAACACAGATACGCAGTATTTT

d_call: -
j_call: TRBJ2-1
v_call: TRBV7-2
clone_size: few
cdr3_aa: CASSLGTPVARYNEQFF
cdr3_nt: TGTGCCAGCAGCTTAGGGACACCGGTTGCTCGTTACAATGAGCAGTTCTTC

d_call: TRBD1
j_call: TRBJ2-7
v_call: TRBV7-8
clone_size: -
cdr3_aa: CASSPGTGLSYEQYF
cdr3_nt: TGTGCCAGCAGCCCAGGGACAGGGTTATCCTACGAGCAGTACTTC

d_call: TRBD2
j_call: TRBJ2-2
v_call: TRBV5-1
clone_size: few
cdr3_aa: CASSFLAGGITGELFF
cdr3_nt: TGCGCCAGCAGCTTTCTAGCGGGAGGCATCACCGGGGAGCTGTTTTTT